A selection of T cell receptor beta chains follows, all from one sample in a study of blood T cells in healthy people across ages. TCRdb used MiXCR to reprocess the 5' RACE reads, holding one entry per CDR3 protein. The sample holds 630,000 or so distinct CDR3 sequences, approximately 31% seen once. The specimen sequenced was blood. Receptors originate from a woman aged 80 or older in good health. Both conserved end residues are part of each CDR3. The D gene is left open where the match is weak. Not every row has a clone size; where given, it reads once, few, many or a size class.

V	J	length	D	size	DNA	CDR3
TRBV27	TRBJ1-2	14	-	many	TGTGCCAGCAGTTCTGAGACATCTAACTATGGCTACACCTTC	CASSSETSNYGYTF
TRBV5-1	TRBJ1-2	14	-	-	TGCGCCAGCAGGAGGGACTCAGTGGGCTATGGCTACACCTTC	CASRRDSVGYGYTF
TRBV20-1	TRBJ2-3	12	-	many	TGCAGTGCTAGAGATGAAAGGGATACGCAGTATTTT	CSARDERDTQYF
TRBV20-1	TRBJ2-3	15	-	few	TGCGGTGCTAGAATTGCGGGACGAATCACAGATACGCAGTATTTT	CGARIAGRITDTQYF
TRBV6-6	TRBJ1-4	14	-	few	TGTGCCAGCAGTTACCCGGGGCCCAATGAAAAACTGTTTTTT	CASSYPGPNEKLFF
TRBV5-1	TRBJ1-1	15	-	many	TGCGCCAGCAGCTTAAGTACAGGGCCTCGCACTGAAGCTTTCTTT	CASSLSTGPRTEAFF
TRBV7-8	TRBJ2-1	13	-	-	TGTGCCAGCAGCTTAGGGCGGTACAATGAGCGGTTCTTC	CASSLGRYNERFF
TRBV29-1	TRBJ1-2	11	-	-	TGCAGCTCCCTGAGTGGGGGTGGCTACACCTTC	CSSLSGGGYTF
TRBV6-2/TRBV6-3	TRBJ1-5	16	TRBD1	-	TGTGCCAGCAGTCGTACAGGGGGCGTGGGGAATCGGCCCCAGCATTTT	CASSRTGGVGNRPQHF
TRBV30	TRBJ1-5	13	TRBD1	few	TGTGCCTGGAGCGCAGGGGGGGGCCAGCCCCAGCATTTT	CAWSAGGGQPQHF
TRBV7-2	TRBJ1-2	15	-	-	TGTGCCAGCACCCCCTCCGCTAGTGCTAACTATGGCTACACCTTC	CASTPSASANYGYTF
TRBV20-1	TRBJ2-3	13	-	-	TGCAGTGCTAGAGCGGCAGGAACAGATACGCAGTATTTT	CSARAAGTDTQYF
TRBV30	TRBJ1-2	13	-	-	TGTGCCTCCGGATGGGGGGGGAACTATGGCTACACCTTC	CASGWGGNYGYTF
TRBV9	TRBJ2-7	14	TRBD1	many	TGTGCCAGCAGCCTTGGACAGGGGTTGCACGAGCAGTACTTC	CASSLGQGLHEQYF
TRBV4-2	TRBJ2-7	15	-	-	TGTGCCAGCAGCCAAGTGGCGAGGGAGGGGGCCGAGCAGTACTTC	CASSQVAREGAEQYF